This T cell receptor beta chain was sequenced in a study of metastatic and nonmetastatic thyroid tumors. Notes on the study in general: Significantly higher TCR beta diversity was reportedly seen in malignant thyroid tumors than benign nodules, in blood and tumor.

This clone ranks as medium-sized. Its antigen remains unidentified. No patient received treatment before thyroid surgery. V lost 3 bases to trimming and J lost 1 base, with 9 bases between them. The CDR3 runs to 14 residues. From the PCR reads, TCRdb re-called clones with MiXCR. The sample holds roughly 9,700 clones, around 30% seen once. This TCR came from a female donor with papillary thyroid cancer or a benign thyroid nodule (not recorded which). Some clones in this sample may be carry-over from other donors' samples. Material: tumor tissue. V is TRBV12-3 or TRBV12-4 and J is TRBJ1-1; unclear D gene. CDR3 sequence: CASSFLGQNTEAFF. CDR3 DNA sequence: TGTGCCAGCAGTTTTCTTGGGCAGAACACTGAAGCTTTCTTT.